This T cell receptor (beta chain) was sequenced in a study of beta chain features in type 1 diabetes. This CDR3 is 16 amino acids long. Germline CDR1 is SGHNT and CDR2 is YYREEE (reference sequence). It was via CD45RO/CCR7/CD25/CD127/CD95/CD27 that CD4+ naive, central memory, regulatory and stem cell-like memory cells were sorted. This clone has only a few counts. Germline is not matched at one junction end, which may reflect a read error. Expressed TCRB transcripts were sequenced, since all the RNA that had been isolated was reverse transcribed. Here immunoSEQ multiplex PCR was the method, and the copy in TCRdb shows in-frame clones only, minus some. The top ten clones hold 0.053% of a sample with 200,000 to 250,000 clones, around 65% of them seen once.

Sequenced input: naive CD4+ T cells from blood. This TCR came from a man aged 25-45 years in good health. The chain employs TRBV5-4 and TRBJ2-5, with 9 bases that match TRBD2. CDR3 region: CASSQGFGLARETQYF. The CDR3 region has the DNA TGCGCCAGCAGCCAAGGGTTTGGACTAGCGCGGGAGACCCAGTACTTC.